This TCR beta chain was identified during a study of regulatory T cells in long-lasting Graves disease. This CDR3 region has 12 residues. Germline loops: CDR1 SGHTA, CDR2 FQGNSA. Through Arm-PCR of CDR3 regions and iRepertoire HTBI primers, TCR beta libraries were built. TCRdb called the multiplex PCR reads again in MiXCR, with one record for every CDR3 protein. The sample contains a few hundred thousand distinct CDR3 sequences, roughly 15% of which appear only once. Regarding this clonotype: A much larger clone differs by one base, so this may be a read error.

This sample's time point: newly diagnosed GD, antithyroid drugs for less than 3 months. TCR sequences were obtained from RNA taken from PBMCs. These data were likewise used in another study, on T cells in Graves' hyperthyroidism and ophthalmopathy. That paper states: A set of HTBI primers served as the primers for a first-round RT-PCR of the TCR CDR3.

The material was peripheral blood mononuclear cells (PBMCs), obtained at new diagnosis, from a patient treated with antithyroid drugs. The receptor was derived from a woman between 18 and 29 years old with Graves disease. The chain is built from TRBV7-2 and TRBJ2-7; no firm D call. CDR3 nucleotides: TGTGCCGGCAGCTACCTCACCTACGAGCAGTACTTC. This sequence encodes CAGSYLTYEQYF.